A selection of T cell receptor beta chains follows, all from one sample in a study of T cell repertoires in cytomegalovirus infection. These receptors' targets are unknown. MiXCR, run by TCRdb on the reads, gives a single entry per CDR3 protein. The profile shows some 700,000 distinct CDR3 sequences, roughly 36% of them singletons. This specimen consisted of cultured PBMCs, obtained from culture after CMV antigen stimulation. Receptors originate from a human donor in good health (CMV status not recorded). Some clones in this sample may be carry-over from other donors' samples. The CDR3 runs from the conserved cysteine through the conserved F or W.

V	CDR3
TRBV7-2	CASSSATGRDYGYTF
TRBV24-1	CATSDGQGYEQYF
TRBV11-2	CASSLSSAPWLYF
TRBV7-6	CASSYRGHYEQYF
TRBV4-3	CASSSRGLNSPLHF
TRBV10-3	CAISPTSRSGYNEQFF
TRBV11-1	CASSLHPGLAKETQYF
TRBV19	CASSTWGQGGETQYF
TRBV20-1	CSARQVYTEAFF
TRBV27	CASSFSAGAYEQYF
TRBV10-3	CAISGGELSYEQYF
TRBV29-1	CSVERLAGGNEQFF
TRBV6-8	CASSYSWSGAQETQYF
TRBV28	CASTPGPETQYF
TRBV7-2	CASSLRRASNEKLFF
TRBV10-3	CAIRTEGNTEAFF
TRBV11-2	CASSLDRSIPNYGYTF
TRBV7-6	CASSARGVNEQFF
TRBV7-2	CASSATLGPGSEQYF
TRBV20-1	CSARRQLDGYTF
TRBV20-1	CSAGLAARTDTQYF
TRBV2	CASSLLTPGQGADGYTF
TRBV3-1	CASSPRSANSPLHF
TRBV12-3/TRBV12-4	CASSPQDRGEAFF
TRBV12-3/TRBV12-4	CASSLTGRSYEQYF
TRBV20-1	CSASPNWAGHFSYEQYF
TRBV14	CASSGFGGELFF
TRBV7-6	CASSLTMDEQFF
TRBV7-2	CASSPDRIGTDTQYF
TRBV7-2	CASRAAETLQETQYF
TRBV29-1	CSARSRGHTGEAFF
TRBV7-9	CASRSGIRNTGELFF
TRBV7-2	CASRAHEGATYNEQFF
TRBV27	CASSDSVYSNQPQHF
TRBV11-2	CASSLDHRLAGTEQFF
TRBV2	CASMGGVSYNEQFF
TRBV6-1	CASRLGNNEQFF
TRBV19	CASRDKRDQPQHF
TRBV12-3/TRBV12-4	CASSFLMRTNYGYTF
TRBV7-6	CASSLANPGLAVRGEETQYF
TRBV7-8	CASRYLSDEQFF
TRBV7-9	CASSPRTGEAYEQYF
TRBV11-2	CASSPRQGIAEAFF
TRBV9	CASSVAFTSGGFTDTQYF
TRBV4-3	CASSQEGRGDTIYF
TRBV6-2/TRBV6-3	CASGAVMNTEAFF
TRBV5-4	CASSRSLAGYTF
TRBV7-8	CASSLHRTGVNYGYTF
TRBV20-1	CSAQSGSSYNSPLHF
TRBV6-6	CASKLYVNTEAFF
TRBV12-3/TRBV12-4	CASSSTGQETQYF
TRBV15	CATSRGTSTYEQYF
TRBV12-5	CASGLVLASGANVLTF
TRBV6-6	CASSRTAPGPSGASPLHF
TRBV7-2	CASKRGGARGTGELFF
TRBV4-1	CASSQGSGHSYEQYF
TRBV28	CASKDRGRSSGELFF